Listed here are 29 T cell receptor beta chains from one sample, sequenced in a study of CD8 T cells in ankylosing spondylitis. TCRdb reprocessed the 5' RACE reads with MiXCR, giving one entry per CDR3 protein. The sample lists around 35,000 distinct CDR3 sequences; 13% were seen once. Material: synovial fluid, either unsorted or a sorted T cell fraction (not recorded which). The receptors were gathered from a male donor with ankylosing spondylitis.

J is TRBJ2-7 and V is TRBV27; tentatively, D is TRBD1 (5 bases). Trimming cost V 2 bases and J 2 bases, with 10 bases left between them. Germline V gives CDR1 MNHEY, CDR2 SMNVEV (reference sequence). The CDR3 has 14 amino acids. The CDR3 reads CASSLPDNTYEQYF. The CDR3 coding sequence is TGTGCCAGCAGTTTACCGGACAACACCTACGAGCAGTACTTC.

This clonotype has a handful of counts. CDR3 sequence reads: CASSMGRNIVNTEAFF. The CDR3 nucleotides are TGTGCCAGTAGTATGGGTAGGAACATTGTGAACACTGAAGCTTTCTTT. This sequence joins TRBV19 and TRBJ1-1; D unclear. Per germline, CDR1 LNHDA and CDR2 SQIVND (reference sequence). V was cut by 3 bases and J by 0 bases, with 14 bases left in between. This CDR3 contains 16 residues.

This clonotype was seen at least ten times. CDR3 coding DNA: TGCAGTGCTAGAGATCTCTTTGGGGGTACGAAGTTGGACGGCATTCAGTACTTC. This encodes CSARDLFGGTKLDGIQYF. J is TRBJ2-4 and V is TRBV20-1; the D call may be TRBD1 or TRBD2 (5 bases each). This CDR3 spans 18 amino acids. V shed 0 bases and J shed 9 bases, with 27 bases lying between them. Germline CDR1 reads DFQATT; CDR2 reads SNEGSKA (reference sequence).

This clonotype turned up a few times. V is TRBV4-3 and J is TRBJ2-2; D remains ambiguous. The germline gives CDR1 LGHNA, CDR2 YSLEER. The length of the CDR3 is 16 residues. The germline V and J ends were trimmed by 0 bases and 9 bases, with 17 bases remaining between them. This CDR3 reads CASSQEELMGYRELFF. CDR3 nucleotides: TGCGCCAGCAGCCAAGAGGAGCTTATGGGATATCGGGAGCTGTTTTTT.

The chain carries TRBV29-1 and TRBJ2-7; 11 positions agree with TRBD1. Germline values: CDR1 SQVTM, CDR2 ANQGSEA. CDR3 length: 13 amino acids. The V gene end was trimmed by 8 bases and the J gene end by 6 bases; junction bases not matched to a gene: 9. The chain's CDR3 is CSPLRDRGCEQYF. As DNA, the CDR3 is TGCAGCCCGCTCCGGGACAGGGGGTGCGAGCAGTACTTC.

This sequence joins TRBV28 and TRBJ1-4, with D hard to call. This CDR3 is built from 14 residues. Germline loops: CDR1 MDHEN, CDR2 SYDVKM. The V and J ends lost 6 bases and 8 bases respectively, with 16 bases between them. The CDR3 here is CASRSTSLWEKLFF. The CDR3 DNA reads TGTGCCAGCAGGTCGACGTCCCTGTGGGAAAAACTGTTTTTT.

The rearrangement joins TRBV7-9 to TRBJ1-1; possible D gene TRBD1, 5 bases. CDR3 length: 14 amino acids. Germline CDR1 reads SEHNR; CDR2 reads FQNEAQ (reference sequence). V was trimmed by 7 bases and J by 5 bases, leaving 17 bases between them. The CDR3 loop reads CASTARAEGTEAFF. The CDR3 nucleotides read TGTGCCAGCACCGCCAGGGCCGAGGGGACTGAAGCTTTCTTT.

V and J are TRBV19 and TRBJ2-1, with 8 bases matching TRBD2. The CDR3 length is 14 residues. The J segment lost 8 bases and the V segment lost 3 bases, leaving 6 bases of the junction unmatched. CDR1 is LNHDA and CDR2 is SQIVND in the germline V gene (reference sequence). The CDR3 DNA is TGTGCCAGTAGTATTGCCCTAGCGGGCCATGAGCAGTTCTTC. Its translation is CASSIALAGHEQFF.

The CDR3 here is CASSFNRVGELFF. Written as DNA, the CDR3 is TGTGCCAGCAGCTTCAACAGGGTCGGGGAGCTGTTTTTT. V and J are TRBV7-6 and TRBJ2-2; a weak D match, TRBD1 (6 bases). CDR3 length: 13 amino acids. Trimming took off 3 bases at V and 7 bases at J, with 9 bases between the two ends. Per the germline V gene, CDR1 is SGHVS and CDR2 is FNYEAQ.

V usage is TRBV20-1 and J usage is TRBJ1-1, with TRBD1 matching 8 bases. The CDR3 length is 14 residues. The trim removed 5 bases at V and 4 bases at J, leaving 9 bases unmatched. Looked up from germline, CDR1 is DFQATT and CDR2 is SNEGSKA (reference sequence). The chain's CDR3 is CSALWTGSSTEAFF. CDR3 sequence (DNA): TGCAGTGCTCTCTGGACAGGGTCGAGCACTGAAGCTTTCTTT.

This clonotype showed up many times. An end of the junction does not agree with germline; a read error may underlie this. The chain recombines TRBV29-1 with TRBJ2-1, with 8 bases aligning to TRBD2. The V gene's germline CDR1 is SQVTM and CDR2 ANQGSEA. The CDR3 sequence is 12 residues long. This CDR3 is CSVGPTERELIF. The CDR3 DNA reads as TGCAGCGTTGGGCCCACGGAGCGGGAGTTGATCTTC.

This clonotype was found a few times. The chain has TRBV5-1 and TRBJ2-5; no firm D call. V was clipped by 0 bases and J by 5 bases, with 14 bases between them. CDR1 and CDR2 (germline): SGHRS, YFSETQ. The CDR3 loop spans 15 amino acids. CDR3 sequence reads: CASSLAISTGETQYF. CDR3 nucleotides: TGCGCCAGCAGCTTGGCCATTTCTACCGGGGAGACCCAGTACTTC.

In this sample, this clonotype turned up many times. The chain employs TRBV15 and TRBJ2-7; D is undetermined. V was trimmed by 1 base and J by 4 bases, leaving 5 bases between them. The CDR3 consists of 12 residues. Per germline, CDR1 LNHNV and CDR2 YYDKDF (reference sequence). This CDR3 is CATSRVGYEQYF. The CDR3 nucleotides are TGTGCCACCAGCAGAGTCGGTTACGAGCAGTACTTC.

This clonotype has more than one count but fewer than ten. This CDR3 is CASSYKAETSYEQYF. The CDR3, as DNA: TGTGCCAGCAGTTACAAAGCGGAGACTTCCTACGAGCAGTACTTC. V is TRBV6-2 or TRBV6-3 and J is TRBJ2-7; D may be TRBD2 (5 bases). The germline gives CDR1 MNHEY, CDR2 SVGEGT. Trimming left V 2 bases short and J 1 base short, with 12 bases between. This CDR3 has 15 residues.

This clonotype has just a few counts. V and J are TRBV10-3 and TRBJ1-2; 7 nucleotides line up with TRBD1. Germline CDR1 is ENHRY and CDR2 is SYGVKD. The CDR3 loop spans 14 amino acids. Trimming cost V 6 bases and J 6 bases; bases outside gene matches: 10. The CDR3 sequence: CAIRGGVQVDGYTF. For the CDR3, the DNA is TGTGCCATCAGAGGGGGCGTGCAGGTGGATGGCTACACCTTC.

This chain links TRBV20-1 with TRBJ2-3; perhaps D is TRBD1 or TRBD2 (5 bases each). Germline loops: CDR1 DFQATT, CDR2 SNEGSKA (reference sequence). The CDR3 is 15 residues long. V lost 2 bases and J 2 bases, leaving 14 bases between the germline ends. The CDR3 loop reads CSARTGIGDTDTQYF. The CDR3 coding sequence is TGCAGTGCTAGAACCGGGATAGGGGACACAGATACGCAGTATTTT.

This clonotype has a handful of counts. This sequence may be a read error, since a much larger clone differs from it by one base. The gene calls are TRBV3-1 and TRBJ2-5; the D is unclear. The germline V and J ends were trimmed by 0 bases and 1 base, with 18 bases remaining between them. The germline gives CDR1 LGHDT, CDR2 YNNKEL (reference sequence). The CDR3 has 18 amino acids. The CDR3 DNA reads TGTGCCAGCAGCCAAGAGGGCGACATGACACTCCTCCAAGAGACCCAGTACTTC. Encoded protein: CASSQEGDMTLLQETQYF.

This clonotype was recorded many times. This chain links TRBV15 with TRBJ2-2; the match to TRBD1 covers 8 bases. The CDR3 is 14 amino acids. The V gene's germline CDR1 is LNHNV and CDR2 YYDKDF (reference sequence). The ends lost 2 bases at V and 6 bases at J; junction bases unmatched: 2. The CDR3 nucleotides are TGTGCCACCAGCAGATCAGGGGGCTCCGGGGAGCTGTTTTTT. Its protein product is CATSRSGGSGELFF.

Judged by abundance, this clonotype is medium-sized. CDR3 sequence reads: CASSYGTEAYEQYF. In DNA form, the CDR3 reads TGTGCCAGCAGTTACGGGACGGAAGCGTACGAGCAGTACTTC. This rearrangement joins TRBV6-2 or TRBV6-3 to TRBJ2-7, with D possibly being TRBD1 or TRBD2 (5 bases each). Trimming removed 2 bases at V and 4 bases at J, with 12 bases between. Germline CDR1 MNHEY, CDR2 SVGEGT. CDR3 length: 14 amino acids.

The rearrangement uses TRBV10-3 and TRBJ2-3; 9 bases map to TRBD2. Germline values: CDR1 ENHRY, CDR2 SYGVKD. This CDR3 spans 17 amino acids. The trim removed 2 bases at V and 2 bases at J, leaving 8 bases unmatched. The CDR3 region has the DNA TGTGCCATCAGTGAGCCGGGTAGCGGGGGCCCCACAGATACGCAGTATTTT. Its translation: CAISEPGSGGPTDTQYF.

The rearrangement joins TRBV5-1 to TRBJ1-2; D is undetermined. CDR1 and CDR2 (germline): SGHRS, YFSETQ. The CDR3 extends over 12 amino acids. Deletions cut 4 bases from V and 6 bases from J, with 10 bases between. The CDR3 DNA reads TGCGCCAGCAGCCCGGTTGGCGATGGCTACACCTTC. As protein: CASSPVGDGYTF.

This clonotype appeared a few times. J is TRBJ2-1 and V is TRBV6-1; D is undetermined. The CDR3 runs 13 residues. CDR1 is MNHNS, CDR2 SASEGT, per germline. Trimming shortened V by 6 bases and J by 6 bases, and 12 bases separated the two germline ends. This CDR3 is CASSLRFSNEQFF. The CDR3 nucleotides read TGTGCCAGCAGCCTCCGTTTTAGCAATGAGCAGTTCTTC.

The chain joins TRBV7-6 to TRBJ2-7; D is perhaps TRBD1 (5 bases). The CDR3 consists of 15 residues. V lost 5 bases to trimming and J lost 4 bases, with 18 bases between them. Germline CDR1 is SGHVS and CDR2 is FNYEAQ. The CDR3 loop is CASSPTVLLPYEQYF. In nucleotides, the CDR3 is TGTGCCAGCAGCCCGACAGTCCTCCTACCGTACGAGCAGTACTTC.

The gene calls are TRBV7-9 and TRBJ2-1, with D perhaps matching TRBD1 or TRBD2 (5 bases each). CDR3 length equals 15 residues. CDR1 is SEHNR, CDR2 FQNEAQ, per germline (reference sequence). Trimming shortened V by 8 bases and J by 3 bases, and 17 bases separated the two germline ends. CDR3 DNA: TGTGCCAGCTCCCTCGGGGCGAGTTTCTACAATGAGCAGTTCTTC. Amino acids: CASSLGASFYNEQFF.

This chain connects TRBV12-3 or TRBV12-4 to TRBJ2-3; D is ambiguous. Deletions cut 5 bases from V and 2 bases from J, with 8 bases between. The CDR3 is 13 residues long. The CDR3, as DNA: TGTGCCAGCAGTCCCCCTGACACAGATACGCAGTATTTT. This sequence encodes CASSPPDTDTQYF.

This clonotype was seen at least ten times. The J gene is TRBJ1-2, the V gene TRBV9; a weak D match, TRBD1 (5 bases). The V and J ends lost 3 bases and 0 bases respectively, with 15 bases between them. There are 16 residues in the CDR3. Germline V gives CDR1 SGDLS, CDR2 YYNGEE. The CDR3 coding sequence is TGTGCCAGCAGCGGAACCGGGACGGCCGCTAACTATGGCTACACCTTC. Translating it yields CASSGTGTAANYGYTF.

This clonotype was counted a few times. V usage is TRBV4-3 and J usage is TRBJ2-2; a possible D gene is TRBD1 (6 bases). The ends were cut back, 2 bases at V and 6 bases at J, with 10 bases in the middle. The germline V gene has CDR1 LGHNA and CDR2 YSLEER. The CDR3 sequence is 14 residues long. Here the CDR3 reads CASSQLGASGELFF. The CDR3 DNA reads as TGCGCCAGCAGCCAATTGGGGGCGTCCGGGGAGCTGTTTTTT.

In its sample, this clonotype was seen many times. V gene TRBV5-1 combines with J gene TRBJ2-5, with D perhaps TRBD2 (6 bases). Germline V gene sequence: CDR1 SGHRS, CDR2 YFSETQ. The CDR3 spans 15 residues. V was shortened by 0 bases and J by 1 base, with 10 bases between the two germline ends. The CDR3 nucleotides read TGCGCCAGCAGCTTGGTGGCGGAGGGCCAAGAGACCCAGTACTTC. Translating it yields CASSLVAEGQETQYF.

The V gene is TRBV7-2, the J gene TRBJ2-7; 9 nucleotides align to TRBD2. CDR3 length: 15 residues. Per germline, CDR1 SGHTA and CDR2 FQGNSA. V was pared by 6 bases and J by 2 bases, with 8 bases of the junction left unmatched. The CDR3 DNA reads TGTGCCAGCAGGTCAGCTAGCGGGGACCCCTACGAGCAGTACTTC. It encodes CASRSASGDPYEQYF.